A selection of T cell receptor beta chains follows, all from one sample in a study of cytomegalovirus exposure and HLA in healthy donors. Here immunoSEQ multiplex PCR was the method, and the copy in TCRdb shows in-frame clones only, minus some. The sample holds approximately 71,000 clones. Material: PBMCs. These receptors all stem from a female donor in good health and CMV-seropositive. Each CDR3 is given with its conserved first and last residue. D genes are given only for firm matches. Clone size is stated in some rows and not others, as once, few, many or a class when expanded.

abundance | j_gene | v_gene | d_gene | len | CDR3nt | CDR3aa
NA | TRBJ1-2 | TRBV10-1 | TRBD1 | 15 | TGCGCCAGCAGTGACGGCGGACAGGGCCAGGGAGGCTACACCTTC | CASSDGGQGQGGYTF
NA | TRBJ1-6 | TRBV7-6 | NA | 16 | TGTGCCAGCAGTTCCCCTGCGAGCTCCTATAATTCACCCCTCCACTTT | CASSSPASSYNSPLHF
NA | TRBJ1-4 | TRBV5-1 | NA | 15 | TGCGCCAGCAGCTTGGACCCAGCAACTAATGAAAAACTGTTTTTT | CASSLDPATNEKLFF
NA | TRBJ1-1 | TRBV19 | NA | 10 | TGTGCTACTGGGGGGTTTGAAGCTTTCTTT | CATGGFEAFF
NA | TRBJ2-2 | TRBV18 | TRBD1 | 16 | TGTGCCAGCTCACCACCGGGACAGGCATCCACCGGGGAGCTGTTTTTT | CASSPPGQASTGELFF
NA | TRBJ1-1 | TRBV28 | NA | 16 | TGTGCCAGCAACTACGCAGGGGTGGGCCGGAACACTGAAGCTTTCTTT | CASNYAGVGRNTEAFF
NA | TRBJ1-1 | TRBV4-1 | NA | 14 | TGCGCCAGCAGCCAAGAGACTTTAGTCGGAATCGCTTTCTTT | CASSQETLVGIAFF
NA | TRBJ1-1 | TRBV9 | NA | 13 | TGTGCCAGCAGCGTAGGGGCAGCCACTGAAGCTTTCTTT | CASSVGAATEAFF
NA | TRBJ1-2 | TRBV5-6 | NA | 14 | TGTGCCAGCAGCTTGGCGCAGGTCCTCTATGGCTACACCTTC | CASSLAQVLYGYTF
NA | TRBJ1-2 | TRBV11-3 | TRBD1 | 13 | TGTGCCAGCAGCCTACGGACAGGGGATGAGGTCACCTTC | CASSLRTGDEVTF
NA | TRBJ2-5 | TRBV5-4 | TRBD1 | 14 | TGTGCCAGCAGCCAACAGGGGGCTGGAGAGACCCAGTACTTC | CASSQQGAGETQYF
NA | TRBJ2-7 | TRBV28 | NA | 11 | TGTGCCAGCAGTAAAACTCGGGAGCAGTACTTC | CASSKTREQYF
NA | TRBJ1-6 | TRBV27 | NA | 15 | TGTGCCAGCAGTTGGTCGAGCTCCTATAATTCACCCCTCCACTTT | CASSWSSSYNSPLHF
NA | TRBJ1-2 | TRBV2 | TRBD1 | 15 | TGTGCCAGCAGTGAAAATGGGCTTCAGGGGGATGGCTACACCTTC | CASSENGLQGDGYTF
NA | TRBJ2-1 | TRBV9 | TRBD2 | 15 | TGTGCCAGCAGCGTTGCGGGAGTCCAGGACAATGAGCAGTTCTTC | CASSVAGVQDNEQFF
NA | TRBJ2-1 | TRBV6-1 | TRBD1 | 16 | TGTGCCAGCAGTGAAGCTAGAGGACAGGGTTGGAATGAGCAGTTCTTC | CASSEARGQGWNEQFF
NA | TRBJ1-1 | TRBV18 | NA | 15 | TGTGCCAGCTCACCTTGGACAGAGATGAACACTGAAGATTTCTTT | CASSPWTEMNTEDFF
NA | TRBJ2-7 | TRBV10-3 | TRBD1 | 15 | TGTGCCATCAGTAGATCCCAGGGGGCCCAAAACGAGCAGTACTTC | CAISRSQGAQNEQYF
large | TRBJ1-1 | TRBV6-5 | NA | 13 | TGTGCCAGCAGTTACTCGACAGCTGGAGAAGCTTTCTTT | CASSYSTAGEAFF
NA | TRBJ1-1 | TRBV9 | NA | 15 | TGTGCCAGCAGCGTAAATTGGGGGCAGGACACTGAAGCTTTCTTT | CASSVNWGQDTEAFF